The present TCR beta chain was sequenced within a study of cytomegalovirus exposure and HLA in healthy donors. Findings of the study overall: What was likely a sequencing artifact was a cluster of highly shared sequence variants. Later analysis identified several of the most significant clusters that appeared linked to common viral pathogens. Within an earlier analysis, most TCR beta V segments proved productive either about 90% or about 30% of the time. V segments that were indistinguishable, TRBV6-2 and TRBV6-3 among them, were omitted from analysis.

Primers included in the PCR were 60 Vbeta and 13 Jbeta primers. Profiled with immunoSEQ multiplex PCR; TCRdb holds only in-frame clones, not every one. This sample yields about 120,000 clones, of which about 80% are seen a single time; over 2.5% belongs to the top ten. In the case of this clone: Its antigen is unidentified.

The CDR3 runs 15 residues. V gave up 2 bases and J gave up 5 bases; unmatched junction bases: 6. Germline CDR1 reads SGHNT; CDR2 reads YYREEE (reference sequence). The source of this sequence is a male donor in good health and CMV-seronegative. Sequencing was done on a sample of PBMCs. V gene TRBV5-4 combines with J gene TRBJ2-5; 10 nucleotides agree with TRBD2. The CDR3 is CASSFSSGGRETQYF. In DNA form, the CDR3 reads TGTGCCAGCAGCTTCTCTAGCGGGGGACGGGAGACCCAGTACTTC. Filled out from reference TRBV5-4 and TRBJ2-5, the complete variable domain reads ETGVTQSPTHLIKTRGQQVTLRCSSQSGHNTVSWYQQALGQGPQFIFQYYREEENGRGNFPPRFSGLQFPNYSSELNVNALELDDSALYLCASSFSSGGRETQYFGPGTRLLVL.